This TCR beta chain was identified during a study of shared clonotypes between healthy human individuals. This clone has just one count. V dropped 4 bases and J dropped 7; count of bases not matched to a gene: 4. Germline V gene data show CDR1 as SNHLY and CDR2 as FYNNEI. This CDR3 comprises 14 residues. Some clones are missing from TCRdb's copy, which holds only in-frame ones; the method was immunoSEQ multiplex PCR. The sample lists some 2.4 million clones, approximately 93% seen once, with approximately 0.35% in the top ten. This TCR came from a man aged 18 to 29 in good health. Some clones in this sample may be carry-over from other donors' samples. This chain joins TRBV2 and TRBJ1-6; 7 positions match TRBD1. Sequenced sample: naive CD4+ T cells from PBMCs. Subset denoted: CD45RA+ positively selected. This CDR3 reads CASSGETGNSPLHF. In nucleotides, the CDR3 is TGTGCCAGCAGTGGGGAGACAGGGAATTCACCCCTCCACTTT. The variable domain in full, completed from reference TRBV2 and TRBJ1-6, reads EPEVTQTPSHQVTQMGQEVILRCVPISNHLYFYWYRQILGQKVEFLVSFYNNEISEKSEIFDDQFSVERPDGSNFTLKIRSTKLEDSAMYFCASSGETGNSPLHFGNGTRLTVT.